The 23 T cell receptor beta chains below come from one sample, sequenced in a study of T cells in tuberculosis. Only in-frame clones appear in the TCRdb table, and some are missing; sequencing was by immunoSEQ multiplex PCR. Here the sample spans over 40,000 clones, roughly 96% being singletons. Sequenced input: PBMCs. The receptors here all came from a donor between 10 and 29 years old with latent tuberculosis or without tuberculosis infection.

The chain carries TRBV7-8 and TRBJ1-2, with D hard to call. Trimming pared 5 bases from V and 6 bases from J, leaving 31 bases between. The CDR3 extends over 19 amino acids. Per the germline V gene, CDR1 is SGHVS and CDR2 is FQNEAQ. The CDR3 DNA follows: TGTGCCAGCAGCCCCCGCCAGTGGAGGGCGGCTACTGAATGGGATGGCTACACCTTC. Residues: CASSPRQWRAATEWDGYTF.

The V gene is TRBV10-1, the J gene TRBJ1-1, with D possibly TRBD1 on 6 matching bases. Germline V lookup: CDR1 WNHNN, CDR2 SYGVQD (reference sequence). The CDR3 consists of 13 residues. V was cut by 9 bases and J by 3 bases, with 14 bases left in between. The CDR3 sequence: CASAGRGDTEAFF. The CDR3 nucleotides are TGCGCCAGTGCCGGCAGGGGTGACACTGAAGCTTTCTTT.

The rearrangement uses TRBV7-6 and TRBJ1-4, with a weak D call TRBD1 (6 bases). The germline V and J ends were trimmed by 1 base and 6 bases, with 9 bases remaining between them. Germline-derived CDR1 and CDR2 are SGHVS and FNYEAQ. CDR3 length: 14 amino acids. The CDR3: CASSLDTGYEKLFF. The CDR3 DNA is TGTGCCAGCAGCTTAGATACAGGGTATGAAAAACTGTTTTTT.

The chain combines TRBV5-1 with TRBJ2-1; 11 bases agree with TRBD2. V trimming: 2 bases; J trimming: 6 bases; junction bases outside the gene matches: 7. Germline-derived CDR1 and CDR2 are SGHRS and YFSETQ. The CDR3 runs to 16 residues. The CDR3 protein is CASSLLAGVGGNEQFF. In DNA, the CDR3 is TGCGCCAGCAGCTTACTAGCGGGAGTCGGGGGCAATGAGCAGTTCTTC.

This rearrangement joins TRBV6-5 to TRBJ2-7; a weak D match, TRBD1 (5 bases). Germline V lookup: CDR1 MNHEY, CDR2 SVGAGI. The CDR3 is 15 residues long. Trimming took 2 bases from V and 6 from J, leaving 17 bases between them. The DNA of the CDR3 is TGTGCCAGCAGTTACGGGCAGGGTGTGATGGGCGAGCAGTACTTC. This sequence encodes CASSYGQGVMGEQYF.

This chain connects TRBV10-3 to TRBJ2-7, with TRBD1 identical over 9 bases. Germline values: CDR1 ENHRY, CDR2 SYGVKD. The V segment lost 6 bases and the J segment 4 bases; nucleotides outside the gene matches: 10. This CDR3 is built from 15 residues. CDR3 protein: CAIRERGTGTYEQYF. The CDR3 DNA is TGTGCCATCAGAGAAAGGGGGACAGGGACGTACGAGCAGTACTTC.

CDR3 coding DNA: TGTGCTCGCAGCCGGGGGGCGGGCACTGAAGCTTTCTTT. Its translation is CARSRGAGTEAFF. The chain has TRBV2 and TRBJ1-1; a possible D gene is TRBD1 (6 bases). The CDR3 contains 13 residues. Germline V gives CDR1 SNHLY, CDR2 FYNNEI.

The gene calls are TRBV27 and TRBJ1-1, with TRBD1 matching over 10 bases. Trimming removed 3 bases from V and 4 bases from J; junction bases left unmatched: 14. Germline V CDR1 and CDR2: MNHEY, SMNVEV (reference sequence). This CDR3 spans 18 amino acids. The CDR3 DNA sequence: TGTGCCAGCAGTTTCGATCGGACAGGGGGAGTGTTAGGCACTGAAGCTTTCTTT. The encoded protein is CASSFDRTGGVLGTEAFF.

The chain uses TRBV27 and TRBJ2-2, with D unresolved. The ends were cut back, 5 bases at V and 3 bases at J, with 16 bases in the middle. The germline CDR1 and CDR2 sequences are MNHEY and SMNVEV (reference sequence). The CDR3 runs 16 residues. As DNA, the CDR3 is TGTGCCAGCAGTCCAACGGGTGGCGGTTACACCGGGGAGCTGTTTTTT. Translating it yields CASSPTGGGYTGELFF.

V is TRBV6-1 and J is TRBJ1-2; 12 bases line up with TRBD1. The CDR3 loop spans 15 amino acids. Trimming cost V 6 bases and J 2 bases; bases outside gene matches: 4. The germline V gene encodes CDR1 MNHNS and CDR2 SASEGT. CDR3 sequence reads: CASRGQGAGNYGYTF. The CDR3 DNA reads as TGTGCCAGCAGGGGACAGGGGGCTGGGAACTATGGCTACACCTTC.

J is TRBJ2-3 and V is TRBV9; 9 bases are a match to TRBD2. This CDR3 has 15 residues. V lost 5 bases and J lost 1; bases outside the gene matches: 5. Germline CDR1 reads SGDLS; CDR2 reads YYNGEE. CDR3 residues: CASRELAGGTDTQYF. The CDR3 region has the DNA TGTGCCAGCAGGGAACTAGCGGGTGGCACAGATACGCAGTATTTT.

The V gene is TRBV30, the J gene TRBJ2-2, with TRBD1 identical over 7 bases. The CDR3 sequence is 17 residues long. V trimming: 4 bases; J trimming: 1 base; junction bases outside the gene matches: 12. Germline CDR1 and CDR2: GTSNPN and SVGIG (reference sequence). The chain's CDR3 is CAWTRGQVNVNTGELFF. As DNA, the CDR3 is TGTGCCTGGACGAGAGGACAGGTCAACGTGAACACCGGGGAGCTGTTTTTT.

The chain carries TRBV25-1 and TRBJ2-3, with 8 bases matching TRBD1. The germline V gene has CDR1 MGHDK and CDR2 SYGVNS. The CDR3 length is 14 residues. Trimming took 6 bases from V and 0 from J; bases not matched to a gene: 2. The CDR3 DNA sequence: TGTGCCAGCAGGGGACAGGCAAGCACAGATACGCAGTATTTT. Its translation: CASRGQASTDTQYF.

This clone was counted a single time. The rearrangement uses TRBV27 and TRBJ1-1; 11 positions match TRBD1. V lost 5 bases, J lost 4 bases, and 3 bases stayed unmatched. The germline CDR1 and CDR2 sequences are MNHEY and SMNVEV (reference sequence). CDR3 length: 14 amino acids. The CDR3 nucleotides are TGTGCCAGCAGTAAGGACAGGGGGCCCACTGAAGCTTTCTTT. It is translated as CASSKDRGPTEAFF.

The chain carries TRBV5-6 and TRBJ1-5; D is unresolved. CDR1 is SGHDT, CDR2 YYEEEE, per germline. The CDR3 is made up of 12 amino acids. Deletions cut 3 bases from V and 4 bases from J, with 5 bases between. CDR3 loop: CASSSLNQPQHF. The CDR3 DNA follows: TGTGCCAGCAGCTCCCTTAATCAGCCCCAGCATTTT.

CDR3 loop: CASSSPRDTQYF. As DNA, the CDR3 is TGTGCCAGTAGTTCCCCTAGGGATACGCAGTATTTT. This chain uses TRBV19 with TRBJ2-3; D remains ambiguous. Looked up from germline, CDR1 is LNHDA and CDR2 is SQIVND (reference sequence). This CDR3 region has 12 residues. V lost 5 bases and J lost 6, with 9 bases in between.

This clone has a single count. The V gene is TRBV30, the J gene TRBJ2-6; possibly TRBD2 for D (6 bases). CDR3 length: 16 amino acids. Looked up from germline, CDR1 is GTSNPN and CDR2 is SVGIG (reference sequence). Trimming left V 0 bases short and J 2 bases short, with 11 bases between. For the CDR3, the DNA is TGTGCCTGGAGTGTACAAGGGACTCCTGGGGCCAACGTCCTGACTTTC. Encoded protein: CAWSVQGTPGANVLTF.

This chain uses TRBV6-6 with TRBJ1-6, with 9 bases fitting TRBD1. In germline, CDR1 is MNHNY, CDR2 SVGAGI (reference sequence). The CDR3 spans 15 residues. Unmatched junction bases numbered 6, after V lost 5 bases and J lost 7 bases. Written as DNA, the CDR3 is TGTGCCAGCAGTGTGCCGGGACAGGGCAATTCACCCCTCCACTTT. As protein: CASSVPGQGNSPLHF.

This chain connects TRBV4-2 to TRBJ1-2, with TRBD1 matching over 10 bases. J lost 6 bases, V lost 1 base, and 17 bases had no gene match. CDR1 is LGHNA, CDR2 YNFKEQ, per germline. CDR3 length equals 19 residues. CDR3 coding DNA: TGTGCCAGCAGCCAAGGAGGAGGGGACAGGGGAGGGCTCTTCGATGGCTACACCTTC. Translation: CASSQGGGDRGGLFDGYTF.

CDR3 in DNA: TGTGCCAGCAGCTCACAGGGGGCATATGGCTACACCTTC. Residues: CASSSQGAYGYTF. The chain has TRBV6-1 and TRBJ1-2, with TRBD1 identical over 9 bases. Germline assignment: CDR1 MNHNS and CDR2 SASEGT. This CDR3 spans 13 amino acids. Trimming took 6 bases from V and 5 from J; bases not matched to a gene: 4.

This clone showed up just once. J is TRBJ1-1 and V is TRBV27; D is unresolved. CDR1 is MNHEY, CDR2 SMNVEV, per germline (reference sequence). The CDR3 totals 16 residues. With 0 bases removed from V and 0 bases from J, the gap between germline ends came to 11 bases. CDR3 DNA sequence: TGTGCCAGCAGTTTATCGGGCCAGCCCATGAACACTGAAGCTTTCTTT. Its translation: CASSLSGQPMNTEAFF.

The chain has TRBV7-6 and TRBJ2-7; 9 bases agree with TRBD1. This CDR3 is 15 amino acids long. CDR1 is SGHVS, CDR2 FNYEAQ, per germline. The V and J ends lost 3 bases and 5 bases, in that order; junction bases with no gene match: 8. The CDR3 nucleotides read TGTGCCAGCAGCTTGACCGGGACAGGGACCGACGAGCAGTACTTC. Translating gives CASSLTGTGTDEQYF.

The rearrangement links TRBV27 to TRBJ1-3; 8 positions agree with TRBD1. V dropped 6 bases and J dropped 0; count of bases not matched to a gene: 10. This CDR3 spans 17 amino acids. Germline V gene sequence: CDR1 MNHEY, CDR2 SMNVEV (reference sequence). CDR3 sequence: CASSTLGQGSSGNTIYF. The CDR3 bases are TGTGCCAGCAGCACATTAGGACAGGGATCCTCTGGAAACACCATATATTTT.